In this sample, the clone carrying this T cell receptor beta chain turned up many times. Using unique molecular identifiers, the investigators prepared the TCRbeta library. One entry per CDR3 protein results from TCRdb running MiXCR on the PCR reads. The sample shows about 230,000 distinct CDR3 sequences, approximately 12% of them seen only once. Germline V gene data show CDR1 as LGHDT and CDR2 as YNNKEL (reference sequence). Trimming left V 0 bases short and J 4 bases short, with 22 bases between. CDR3 length: 20 residues. This record belongs to a study of T-cell reconstitution after alpha-beta-depleted transplantation in children.

This rearrangement joins TRBV3-1 to TRBJ2-6; D perhaps matches TRBD2 (6 bases). The TCR sequence derives from a human donor who donated a stem cell graft to a child with acute lymphoblastic leukemia. Here the sequenced sample was PBMCs from the stem cell graft donor, taken from the stem cell graft. CDR3 in amino acids: CASSQDYGGGFGAGANVLTF. The CDR3 DNA is TGTGCCAGCAGCCAAGATTACGGGGGAGGCTTCGGGGCCGGGGCCAACGTCCTGACTTTC. The full variable domain, with the rest looked up from reference TRBV3-1 and TRBJ2-6, is DTAVSQTPKYLVTQMGNDKSIKCEQNLGHDTMYWYKQDSKKFLKIMFSYNNKELIINETVPNRFSPKSPDKAHLNLHINSLELGDSAVYFCASSQDYGGGFGAGANVLTFGAGSRLTVL.